These T cell receptor beta chains were read from a single sample in a study of graft-versus-host responses after intestinal transplantation. Libraries were prepared by immunoSEQ multiplex PCR; TCRdb keeps only in-frame clonotypes and omits some of them. The sample has about 28,000 clones, about four fifths seen once; the top ten hold more than 15%. Their antigens are not known. The input for sequencing was unstimulated CD8+ T cells sorted from spleen or lymph node cells, taken before intestinal transplant. The receptors come from a human donor who received an intestinal transplant. Each CDR3 is given with its conserved first and last residue. D genes are given only for firm matches. Clone sizes are given selectively: once, few, many, or a class where the clone is expanded.

j_call,d_call,clone_size,v_call,cdr3_nt,cdr3_aa
TRBJ1-5,TRBD1,.,TRBV7-6,TGTGCCAGCAGCCCGGACAGGGGCAAGAGCAATCAGCCCCAGCATTTT,CASSPDRGKSNQPQHF
TRBJ1-1,TRBD1,.,TRBV19,TGTGCCAGTCATAAAGACAGGGCGTGGGACACTGAAGCTTTCTTT,CASHKDRAWDTEAFF
TRBJ2-1,.,.,TRBV7-6,TGTGCCAGCAGCTTATCCTTCGGTAGGCATGACGGAGACTACAATGAGCAGTTCTTC,CASSLSFGRHDGDYNEQFF
TRBJ2-7,TRBD2,few,TRBV28,TGTGCCAGCAGTTCCCTTAGCGGGAGCAACGAGCAGTACTTC,CASSSLSGSNEQYF
TRBJ1-1,TRBD1,.,TRBV10-2,TGCGCCAGCAGTGAGGTAGGGACAGTTTCCATGAACACTGAAGCTTTCTTT,CASSEVGTVSMNTEAFF
TRBJ2-2,.,.,TRBV4-1,TGCGCCAGCAGCCATGGTACAGGGTTGTCCGGGGAGCTGTTTTTT,CASSHGTGLSGELFF
TRBJ1-2,TRBD1,few,TRBV27,TGTGCCAGCAGTCCCGGGACAGGGGTCTATGGCTACACCTTC,CASSPGTGVYGYTF
TRBJ1-5,.,.,TRBV4-1,TGCGCCAGCAGCCAACGATGGGGGGAGCCCCAGCATTTT,CASSQRWGEPQHF
TRBJ1-5,.,.,TRBV27,TGTGCCAGCAGCATATCCGGTGAATCCCACCAGCATTTT,CASSISGESHQHF
TRBJ2-7,.,.,TRBV27,TGTGCCAGCAGTCCCTCGTTTGGCGGGGTAGCCTACGAGCAGTACTTC,CASSPSFGGVAYEQYF
TRBJ2-2,TRBD1,.,TRBV29-1,TGCAGCGTCAGGGGGCAAAACGGGGAGCTGTTTTTT,CSVRGQNGELFF
TRBJ2-7,.,once,TRBV27,TGTGCCAGCAGGAAGGGGGTTTCTTACGAGCAGTACTTC,CASRKGVSYEQYF
TRBJ1-4,.,.,TRBV7-9,TGTGCCAGCAGCCCATTCTACAGGGCTGGGAAGGAAAAACTGTTTTTT,CASSPFYRAGKEKLFF
TRBJ2-3,TRBD1,.,TRBV27,TGTGCCAGCAGTTGGACAGGGGGTACAGATACGCAGTATTTT,CASSWTGGTDTQYF
TRBJ2-5,TRBD1,.,TRBV6-4,TGTGCCAGCAGCCCGGGGACAGCTCAAGAGACCCAGTACTTC,CASSPGTAQETQYF
TRBJ2-2,TRBD1,.,TRBV5-1,TGCGCCAGCAGCTCAGACCAACAGGGGATGGCCGGGGAGCTGTTTTTT,CASSSDQQGMAGELFF
TRBJ1-6,.,.,TRBV28,TGTGCCACCAGGGGACCTGGACAGTTTAATTCACCCCTCCACTTT,CATRGPGQFNSPLHF
TRBJ1-2,.,.,TRBV5-1,TGCGCCAGCAGCCTGGAGGAGCCTCGAGGTCCCTATGGCTACACCTTC,CASSLEEPRGPYGYTF
TRBJ2-1,.,.,TRBV9,TGTGCCAGCAGCTTAAGGCAGGGGAACAACAATGAGCAGTTCTTC,CASSLRQGNNNEQFF
TRBJ2-1,.,.,TRBV4-1,TGCGCCAGCAGCCTAGCGGTTAGCTCCTACAATGAGCAGTTCTTC,CASSLAVSSYNEQFF
TRBJ1-2,TRBD1,.,TRBV19,TGTGCCAGTAGTATTCACAGGGGCCCTAACTATGGCTACACCTTC,CASSIHRGPNYGYTF
TRBJ1-2,TRBD1,.,TRBV7-9,TGTGCCAGCAGCTTAGACGGGACAGGGGGCACCTATGGCTACACCTTC,CASSLDGTGGTYGYTF
TRBJ2-1,TRBD2,.,TRBV4-1,TGCGCCAGCAGCCGTTCTAGCGGGGCCTACAATGAGCAGTTCTTC,CASSRSSGAYNEQFF
TRBJ2-7,.,few,TRBV4-1,TGCGCCAGCAGCCAAGGTGGCGGGCCGGGCTACGAGCAGTACTTC,CASSQGGGPGYEQYF
TRBJ2-3,.,.,TRBV9,TGTGCCAGCGCCGTAGAGGGAGGGGGTAGCACAGATACGCAGTATTTT,CASAVEGGGSTDTQYF
TRBJ1-1,.,.,TRBV5-1,TGCGCCAGCAGCCGCGAATCCGTGAACACTGAAGCTTTCTTT,CASSRESVNTEAFF
TRBJ1-1,.,many,TRBV5-1,TGCGCCAGCAGTTACGACGCTCAGGCCTCAGCTTTCTTT,CASSYDAQASAFF
TRBJ2-3,TRBD1,.,TRBV5-4,TGTGCCAGCAGCTTTACAGGGGGCGCGGCAGATACGCAGTATTTT,CASSFTGGAADTQYF
TRBJ2-3,TRBD2,.,TRBV9,TGTGCCAGCAGCTGGGGGAGCGGGGGCACAGATACGCAGTATTTT,CASSWGSGGTDTQYF
TRBJ2-3,TRBD1,.,TRBV9,TGTGCCAGCAGCGTCAACGGACAGGCGGGCACAGATACGCAGTATTTT,CASSVNGQAGTDTQYF
TRBJ2-3,TRBD2,.,TRBV6-1,TGTGCCAGCAGTCTGACTAGCGGCGCAGATACGCAGTATTTT,CASSLTSGADTQYF
TRBJ1-1,TRBD1,.,TRBV27,TGTGCCAGCAGTTGGCCATACAGGGGGCCAGGGACTGAAGCTTTCTTT,CASSWPYRGPGTEAFF
TRBJ1-1,.,.,TRBV18,TGTGCCAGCTCACCACCTGCAGGGGCGGTTGTCACTGAAGCTTTCTTT,CASSPPAGAVVTEAFF
TRBJ1-5,.,.,TRBV6-4,TGTGCCAGCAGTGACCATTCTGTGGCAGGCTGCAATCAGCCCCAGCATTTT,CASSDHSVAGCNQPQHF
TRBJ1-2,TRBD1,.,TRBV19,TGTGCCAGTAGTATGGCAGGCGGGACAGGGGCCGGCTACACCTTC,CASSMAGGTGAGYTF
TRBJ2-3,.,.,TRBV19,TGTGCCAGTAGTATTACTGGGGGGGCAGCAGATACGCAGTATTTT,CASSITGGAADTQYF
TRBJ2-3,.,.,TRBV7-9,TGTGCCAGCAGCTTAGAGACAGCCCGTACGCAGTATTTT,CASSLETARTQYF
TRBJ2-5,TRBD2,.,TRBV13,TGTGCCAGCAGCTCCCCGGGGGGGCGGGAGACCCAGTACTTC,CASSSPGGRETQYF
TRBJ2-2,.,.,TRBV27,TGTGCCAGCAGTTTCGGCACCGGGGAGCTGTTTTTT,CASSFGTGELFF
TRBJ2-1,.,.,TRBV28,TGTGCCAGCAGTTTCGAGGCTAGCGATGAGCAGTTCTTC,CASSFEASDEQFF
TRBJ1-5,.,.,TRBV2,TGTGCCAGCAGTGAATTAACAGGGCTCAATCAGCCCCAGCATTTT,CASSELTGLNQPQHF
TRBJ2-1,.,.,TRBV2,TGTGCCAGCAGAATCTACGACAATGAGCAGTTCTTC,CASRIYDNEQFF
TRBJ2-7,.,.,TRBV27,TGTGCCAGCAGTTCCGGGAGAGCGGTGTACGAGCAGTACTTC,CASSSGRAVYEQYF
TRBJ2-7,.,.,TRBV9,TGTGCCAGCAGCGTAGGGGTCGGGGACTACGAGCAGTACTTC,CASSVGVGDYEQYF
TRBJ1-2,TRBD1,.,TRBV6-4,TGTGCCAGCAGTGACTTCTTCCCGGGACAGGCGACTCATGGCTACACCTTC,CASSDFFPGQATHGYTF
TRBJ2-1,TRBD2,.,TRBV4-1,TGCGCCAGCAGCCCGAGCGGGGGAACCTACAATGAGCAGTTCTTC,CASSPSGGTYNEQFF
TRBJ1-1,.,.,TRBV5-1,TGCGCCAGCAGTTCAGGGGTGAACACTGAAGCTTTCTTT,CASSSGVNTEAFF
TRBJ2-7,.,.,TRBV6-5,TGTGCCAGCAGTTACTCTTCGGCAGGCAACTACGAGCAGTACTTC,CASSYSSAGNYEQYF
TRBJ1-4,.,.,TRBV6-5,TGTGCCAGCAGTCCCAGGTCGTCTAATGAAAAACTGTTTTTT,CASSPRSSNEKLFF
TRBJ2-1,.,.,TRBV7-7,TGTGCTAGCAGCTTAGAACAGACCAACAATGAGCAGTTCTTC,CASSLEQTNNEQFF
TRBJ2-7,TRBD2,.,TRBV27,TGTGCCAGCAGTTTAACGGCTAGCGGGTCCTACGAGCAGTACTTC,CASSLTASGSYEQYF
TRBJ1-1,.,.,TRBV6-1,TGTGCCAGCAGTAGACAGCTGAACACTGAAGCTTTCTTT,CASSRQLNTEAFF
TRBJ1-1,.,.,TRBV6-5,TGTGCCAGCAGGGGGCCCGGACAGGAAGCTTTCTTT,CASRGPGQEAFF
TRBJ1-1,.,.,TRBV27,TGTGCCAGCAGTTTATTTAGCAGCTTGATGAACACTGAAGCTTTCTTT,CASSLFSSLMNTEAFF
TRBJ1-4,.,.,TRBV5-4,TGTGCCAGCAGCTTGTCGGCAGGGGTTAATGAAAAACTGTTTTTT,CASSLSAGVNEKLFF
TRBJ2-5,TRBD1,.,TRBV10-1,TGCGCCAGCAGGATTTCAGGGGGAGAGACCCAGTACTTC,CASRISGGETQYF